These T cell receptor beta chains were read from a single sample in a study of metastatic and nonmetastatic thyroid tumors. MiXCR re-clonotyped the PCR reads for TCRdb. The data contain some 23,000 clones, 9.5% to 12% of them seen just once; the ten biggest clones take up roughly 30%. Sequences were obtained from blood. The receptors here all came from a female donor with papillary thyroid cancer or a benign thyroid nodule (not recorded which). Some clones in this sample may be carry-over from other donors' samples. The conserved cysteine and the conserved F or W are not part of the CDR3 here. Each record gives: J gene, V gene, CDR3 protein.

>TRBJ2-3|TRBV5-1
ASSPGTGSTDTQY
>TRBJ1-2|TRBV20-1
SAQPNYGYT
>TRBJ2-1|TRBV2
ARSGARYYNEQF
>TRBJ2-2|TRBV25-1
ASSELGTGELF
>TRBJ2-1|TRBV7-3
ASSYRLAEYNEQF
>TRBJ2-3|TRBV6-6
ASSPPGPGASTDTQY
>TRBJ1-3|TRBV7-6
ASGPRQGAGGNTIY
>TRBJ2-5|TRBV4-1
ASSYQGAASGETQY
>TRBJ2-1|TRBV30
AWGRGAGVSEQF
>TRBJ2-3|TRBV27
ASKPGLLGDTQY
>TRBJ2-1|TRBV5-5
ASSLVQYNEQF
>TRBJ1-1|TRBV19
ASSQTGVRDTEAF
>TRBJ1-1|TRBV12-3/TRBV12-4
ATGTGNTEAF
>TRBJ2-7|TRBV5-1
ASSSQYEQY
>TRBJ2-1|TRBV5-1
ASSLAEVDYNEQF
>TRBJ1-1|TRBV5-4
ASSSRGRLNTEAF
>TRBJ2-3|TRBV6-1
ASSLLQRKGADTQY
>TRBJ1-6|TRBV12-3/TRBV12-4
ASSLAKGFGSPPH
>TRBJ2-7|TRBV10-1
AISESGTVGFEQY
>TRBJ2-3|TRBV11-2
ASSPLAGGGLDTQY
>TRBJ2-2|TRBV27
ASRNLNTGELF
>TRBJ1-1|TRBV20-1
SARRNRASLDTEAF